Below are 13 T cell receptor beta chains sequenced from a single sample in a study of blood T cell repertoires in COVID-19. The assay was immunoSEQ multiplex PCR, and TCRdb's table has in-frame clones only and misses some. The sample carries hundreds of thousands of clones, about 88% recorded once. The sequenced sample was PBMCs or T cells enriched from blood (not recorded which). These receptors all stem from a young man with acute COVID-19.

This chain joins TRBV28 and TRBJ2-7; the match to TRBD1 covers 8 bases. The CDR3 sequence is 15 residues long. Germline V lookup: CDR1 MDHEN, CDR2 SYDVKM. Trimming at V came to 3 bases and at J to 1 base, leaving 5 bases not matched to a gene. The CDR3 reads CASSFRTGGSYEQYV. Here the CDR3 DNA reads TGTGCCAGCAGTTTCAGAACAGGGGGATCCTACGAGCAGTACGTC.

This CDR3 reads CASGLRDTNSPLHF. The DNA for the CDR3 is TGTGCCAGCGGCCTCCGGGACACAAATTCACCCCTCCACTTT. The chain has TRBV6-5 and TRBJ1-6; D may be TRBD1 (6 bases). The CDR3 contains 14 residues. Trimming shortened V by 8 bases and J by 7 bases, and 15 bases separated the two germline ends. CDR1 is MNHEY and CDR2 is SVGAGI in the germline V gene.

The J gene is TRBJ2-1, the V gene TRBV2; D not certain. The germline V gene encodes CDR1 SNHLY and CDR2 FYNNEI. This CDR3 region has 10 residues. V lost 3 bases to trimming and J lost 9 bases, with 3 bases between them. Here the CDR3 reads CASSDGEQFF. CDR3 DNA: TGTGCCAGCAGTGACGGTGAGCAGTTCTTC.

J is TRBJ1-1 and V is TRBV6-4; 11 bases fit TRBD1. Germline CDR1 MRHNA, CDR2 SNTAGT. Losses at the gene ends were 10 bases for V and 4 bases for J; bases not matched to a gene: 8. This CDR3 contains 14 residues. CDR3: CATRSGTGGTEAFF. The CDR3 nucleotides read TGTGCCACTCGCTCCGGGACAGGGGGCACTGAAGCTTTCTTT.

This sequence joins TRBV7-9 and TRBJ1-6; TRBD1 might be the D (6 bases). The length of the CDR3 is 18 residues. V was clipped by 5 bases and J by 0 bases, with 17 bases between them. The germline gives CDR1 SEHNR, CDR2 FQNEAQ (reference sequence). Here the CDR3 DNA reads TGTGCCAGCAGCATCCAACAGGGCTCCAGCTCCTATAATTCACCCCTCCACTTT. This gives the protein CASSIQQGSSSYNSPLHF.

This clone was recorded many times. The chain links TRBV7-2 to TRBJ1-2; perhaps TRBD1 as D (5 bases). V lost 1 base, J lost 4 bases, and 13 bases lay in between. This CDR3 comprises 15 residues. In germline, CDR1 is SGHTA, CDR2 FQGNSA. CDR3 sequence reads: CASSLVSGGVYGYTF. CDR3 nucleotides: TGTGCCAGCAGCTTAGTTTCGGGGGGAGTCTATGGCTACACCTTC.

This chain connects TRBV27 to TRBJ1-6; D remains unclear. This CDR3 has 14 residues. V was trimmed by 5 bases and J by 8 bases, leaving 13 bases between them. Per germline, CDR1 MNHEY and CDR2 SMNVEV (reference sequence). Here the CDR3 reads CASSDIRWDSPLHF. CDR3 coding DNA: TGTGCCAGCAGTGACATTAGGTGGGATTCACCCCTCCACTTT.

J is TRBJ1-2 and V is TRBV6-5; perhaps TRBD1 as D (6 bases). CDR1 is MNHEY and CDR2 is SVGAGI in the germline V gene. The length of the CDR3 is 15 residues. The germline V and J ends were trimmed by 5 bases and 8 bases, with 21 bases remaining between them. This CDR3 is CASSREAGGYRGYTF. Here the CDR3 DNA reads TGTGCCAGCAGTCGTGAGGCGGGGGGCTATCGGGGCTACACCTTC.

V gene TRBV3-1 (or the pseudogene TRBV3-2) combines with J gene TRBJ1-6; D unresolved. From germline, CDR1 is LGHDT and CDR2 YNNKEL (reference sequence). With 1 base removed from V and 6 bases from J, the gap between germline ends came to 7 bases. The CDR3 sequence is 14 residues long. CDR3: CASSQVSINSPLHF. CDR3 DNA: TGTGCCAGCAGCCAAGTGTCAATTAATTCACCCCTCCACTTT.

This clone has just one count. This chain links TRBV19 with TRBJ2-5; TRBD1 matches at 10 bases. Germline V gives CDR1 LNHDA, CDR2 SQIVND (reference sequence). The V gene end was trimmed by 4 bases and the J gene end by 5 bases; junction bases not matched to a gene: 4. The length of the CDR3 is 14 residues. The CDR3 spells CASSRTGGRETQYF. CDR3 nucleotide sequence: TGTGCCAGTAGTAGGACAGGGGGTCGGGAGACCCAGTACTTC. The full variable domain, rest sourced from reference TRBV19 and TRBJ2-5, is DGGITQSPKYLFRKEGQNVTLSCEQNLNHDAMYWYRQDPGQGLRLIYYSQIVNDFQKGDIAEGYSVSREKKESFPLTVTSAQKNPTAFYLCASSRTGGRETQYFGPGTRLLVL.

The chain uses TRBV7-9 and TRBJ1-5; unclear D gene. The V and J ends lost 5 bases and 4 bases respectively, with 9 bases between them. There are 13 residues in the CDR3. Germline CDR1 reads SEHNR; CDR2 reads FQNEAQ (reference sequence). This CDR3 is CASSPGGNQPQHF. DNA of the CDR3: TGTGCCAGCAGCCCGGGTGGGAATCAGCCCCAGCATTTT.

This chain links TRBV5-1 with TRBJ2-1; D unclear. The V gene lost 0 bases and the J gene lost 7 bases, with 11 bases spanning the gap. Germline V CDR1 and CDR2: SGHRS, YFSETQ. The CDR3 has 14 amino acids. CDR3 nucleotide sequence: TGCGCCAGCAGCTTGGACCCGATACTTAATGAGCAGTTCTTC. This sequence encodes CASSLDPILNEQFF.

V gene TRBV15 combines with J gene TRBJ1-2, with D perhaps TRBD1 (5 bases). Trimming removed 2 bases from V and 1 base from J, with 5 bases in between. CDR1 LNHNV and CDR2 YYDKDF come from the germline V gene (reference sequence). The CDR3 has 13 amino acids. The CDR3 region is CATSRQGNYGYTF. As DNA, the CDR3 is TGTGCCACCAGCAGACAGGGTAACTATGGCTACACCTTC. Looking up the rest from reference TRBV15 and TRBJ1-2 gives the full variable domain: DAMVIQNPRYQVTQFGKPVTLSCSQTLNHNVMYWYQQKSSQAPKLLFHYYDKDFNNEADTPDNFQSRRPNTSFCFLDIRSPGLGDTAMYLCATSRQGNYGYTFGSGTRLTVV.